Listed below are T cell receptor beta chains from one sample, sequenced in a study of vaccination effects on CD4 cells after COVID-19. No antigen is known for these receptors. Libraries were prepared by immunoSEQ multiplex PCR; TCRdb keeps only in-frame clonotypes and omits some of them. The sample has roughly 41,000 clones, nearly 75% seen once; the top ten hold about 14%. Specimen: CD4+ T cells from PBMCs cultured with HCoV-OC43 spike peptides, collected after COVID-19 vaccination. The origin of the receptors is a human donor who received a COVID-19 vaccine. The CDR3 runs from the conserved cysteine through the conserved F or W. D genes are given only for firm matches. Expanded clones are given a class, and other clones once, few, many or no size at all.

CASSLSSGGANTGELFF	TGTGCCAGCAGTTTATCGTCCGGCGGGGCGAACACCGGGGAGCTGTTTTTT	TRBV27	TRBJ2-2	-	-
CAAGGLADYNEQFF	TGCGCCGCAGGGGGACTAGCGGATTACAATGAGCAGTTCTTC	TRBV10-2	TRBJ2-1	TRBD2	-
CASSLIPGVNTEAFF	TGTGCCAGCAGCTTAATCCCAGGGGTGAACACTGAAGCTTTCTTT	TRBV11-1	TRBJ1-1	-	-
CASRDRGGQPQHF	TGTGCCAGCAGGGACAGGGGCGGACAGCCCCAGCATTTT	TRBV12-3/TRBV12-4	TRBJ1-5	TRBD1	few
CASSESTGRDEQFF	TGCGCCAGCAGTGAGTCGACAGGGAGGGATGAGCAGTTCTTC	TRBV10-2	TRBJ2-1	-	-
CAISHGGTANTIYF	TGTGCCATCAGTCACGGAGGGACAGCGAACACCATATATTTT	TRBV10-3	TRBJ1-3	TRBD1	-
CASSGGLAGGAYEQYF	TGTGCCAGTAGTGGGGGACTAGCGGGGGGCGCCTACGAGCAGTACTTC	TRBV19	TRBJ2-7	TRBD2	-
CATSFLTNEKLFF	TGTGCCACCTCGTTTCTAACTAATGAAAAACTGTTTTTT	TRBV12-3/TRBV12-4	TRBJ1-4	-	-
CSVEGSRAGGYTF	TGCAGCGTTGAGGGCTCCCGGGCAGGGGGCTACACCTTC	TRBV29-1	TRBJ1-2	-	-
CATSAGTENSPLHF	TGTGCCACCAGCGCCGGGACAGAAAATTCACCCCTCCACTTT	TRBV24-1	TRBJ1-6	TRBD1	-
CASPRDTIYF	TGTGCCAGCCCCCGGGACACCATATATTTT	TRBV19	TRBJ1-3	-	few
CASSWTGDYGYTF	TGTGCCAGCAGCTGGACAGGGGACTATGGCTACACCTTC	TRBV7-2	TRBJ1-2	TRBD1	-
CASSPRGSYEQYF	TGTGCCAGCAGCCCTAGGGGATCCTACGAGCAGTACTTC	TRBV12-3/TRBV12-4	TRBJ2-7	-	-
CASSRDLTSTDTQYF	TGTGCCAGCAGCCGGGACCTTACCTCAACAGATACGCAGTATTTT	TRBV14	TRBJ2-3	-	-
CASSERYEQFF	TGTGCCAGCAGTGAACGTTATGAGCAGTTCTTC	TRBV6-1	TRBJ2-1	-	-
CASSPRPTGELFF	TGTGCCAGCAGCCCAAGACCCACCGGGGAGCTGTTTTTT	TRBV9	TRBJ2-2	-	-
CASSLGGGLDEQYF	TGTGCCAGCAGCTTAGGGGGGGGGTTGGACGAGCAGTACTTC	TRBV7-9	TRBJ2-7	TRBD2	once
CASSWGESTDTQYF	TGCGCCAGCAGCTGGGGGGAAAGCACAGATACGCAGTATTTT	TRBV5-1	TRBJ2-3	-	once